The 30 T cell receptor beta chains in this list originate from one sample, sequenced in a study of blood T cell repertoires in COVID-19. Generated by immunoSEQ multiplex PCR, the TCRdb table keeps only in-frame clones and is missing some. The table lists some 200,000 clones, around 84% of them singletons. The sequencing sample was made of peripheral blood. These receptors were collected from a woman in her 70s with COVID-19, enrolled during active disease.

This clone was recorded at least ten times. This sequence joins TRBV3-1 (or the pseudogene TRBV3-2) and TRBJ2-2, with D tentatively TRBD2 (5 bases). Germline values: CDR1 LGHDT, CDR2 YNNKEL (reference sequence). This CDR3 has 16 amino acids. Trimming removed 6 bases from V and 2 bases from J, with 16 bases in between. CDR3 sequence reads: CASRDGLGHNTGELFF. CDR3 nucleotide sequence: TGTGCCAGCAGAGACGGACTGGGCCACAACACCGGGGAGCTGTTTTTT.

The CDR3 region is CAYVPSGGSVETQYF. As DNA, the CDR3 is TGTGCCTACGTCCCTAGCGGGGGATCGGTAGAGACCCAGTACTTC. The V call is TRBV30, the J call TRBJ2-5; 10 positions agree with TRBD2. V lost 7 bases, J lost 4 bases, and 12 bases stayed unmatched. The CDR3 is 15 amino acids. Germline CDR1 reads GTSNPN; CDR2 reads SVGIG (reference sequence). Variable domain in full (rest from reference TRBV30 and TRBJ2-5): SQTIHQWPATLVQPVGSPLSLECTVEGTSNPNLYWYRQAAGRGLQLLFYSVGIGQISSEVPQNLSASRPQDRQFILSSKKLLLSDSGFYLCAYVPSGGSVETQYFGPGTRLLVL.

The chain recombines TRBV28 with TRBJ2-1; 8 positions match TRBD1. Trimming took 6 bases from V and 7 from J; bases not matched to a gene: 11. This CDR3 has 15 residues. Germline V CDR1 and CDR2: MDHEN, SYDVKM. CDR3 in DNA: TGTGCCAGCAGACGAGGACAGGGAATGGGTAATGAGCAGTTCTTC. This translates into CASRRGQGMGNEQFF. The variable domain in full, with the rest retrieved from reference TRBV28 and TRBJ2-1, is DVKVTQSSRYLVKRTGEKVFLECVQDMDHENMFWYRQDPGLGLRLIYFSYDVKMKEKGDIPEGYSVSREKKERFSLILESASTNQTSMYLCASRRGQGMGNEQFFGPGTRLTVL.

V is TRBV27 and J is TRBJ1-2; perhaps TRBD1 as D (5 bases). This CDR3 contains 14 residues. CDR1 and CDR2 from the germline V gene are MNHEY and SMNVEV (reference sequence). The germline V and J ends were trimmed by 6 bases and 5 bases, with 16 bases remaining between them. The DNA for the CDR3 is TGTGCCAGCAGATCCTCAGGGATGGGTTATGGCTACACCTTC. This encodes CASRSSGMGYGYTF.

The chain employs TRBV24-1 and TRBJ2-3; D gene ambiguous. This CDR3 is built from 16 residues. Germline loops: CDR1 KGHDR, CDR2 SFDVKD. Trimming took off 3 bases at V and 4 bases at J, with 16 bases between the two ends. The CDR3 is CATSDRSTARADTQYF. Written as DNA, the CDR3 is TGTGCCACCAGTGATCGATCCACGGCACGGGCAGATACGCAGTATTTT.

The rearrangement links TRBV7-6 to TRBJ1-4; D unclear. Germline loops: CDR1 SGHVS, CDR2 FNYEAQ. The CDR3 spans 16 residues. V shed 3 bases and J shed 0 bases, with 11 bases lying between them. The CDR3 DNA reads as TGTGCCAGCAGCTTGGCGACACCCGCAACTAATGAAAAACTGTTTTTT. Amino acids: CASSLATPATNEKLFF.

The chain combines TRBV7-2 with TRBJ2-5, with 11 bases lining up with TRBD1. Germline V lookup: CDR1 SGHTA, CDR2 FQGNSA. Trimming cost V 3 bases and J 4 bases; bases outside gene matches: 4. The CDR3 totals 15 residues. The CDR3 bases are TGTGCCAGCAGCTTGGACAGGGGGCGGGGAGAGACCCAGTACTTC. Translating gives CASSLDRGRGETQYF.

The chain links TRBV28 to TRBJ2-7, with unresolved D. Per germline, CDR1 MDHEN and CDR2 SYDVKM. The CDR3 length is 13 residues. The ends were cut back, 7 bases at V and 1 base at J, with 11 bases in the middle. As DNA, the CDR3 is TGTGCCAGCACCACCGGCGGATCCTACGAGCAGTACTTC. Translating it yields CASTTGGSYEQYF.

This clone showed up just a few times. The same CDR3 also results from other DNA sequences found in this sample. The rearrangement links TRBV5-5 to TRBJ1-5, with D unresolved. This CDR3 has 14 residues. The ends were cut back, 2 bases at V and 2 bases at J, with 8 bases in the middle. Germline V gene lookup returns CDR1 SGHKS and CDR2 YYEKEE (reference sequence). This CDR3 is CASSLAGGNQPQHF. DNA of the CDR3: TGTGCCAGCAGCTTAGCTGGTGGCAATCAGCCCCAGCATTTT.

The chain employs TRBV5-4 and TRBJ2-1; 7 bases are shared with TRBD1. The V gene end was trimmed by 5 bases and the J gene end by 7 bases; junction bases not matched to a gene: 9. The CDR3 loop spans 14 amino acids. CDR1 is SGHNT and CDR2 is YYREEE in the germline V gene (reference sequence). The CDR3 protein is CASSRAGGLNEQFF. In DNA, the CDR3 is TGTGCCAGCAGTCGTGCAGGGGGTTTAAATGAGCAGTTCTTC.

The rearrangement links TRBV6-1 to TRBJ1-6; tentative D call: TRBD1 (5 bases). CDR1 is MNHNS, CDR2 SASEGT, per germline. The CDR3 has 16 amino acids. Trimming cost V 2 bases and J 5 bases, with 13 bases left between them. The CDR3 protein is CASSERRRGNNSPLHF. The CDR3 DNA follows: TGTGCCAGCAGTGAACGAAGGCGGGGGAATAATTCACCCCTCCACTTT.

The chain has TRBV2 and TRBJ2-7; 7 bases are shared with TRBD1. Germline V gene data show CDR1 as SNHLY and CDR2 as FYNNEI. The CDR3 loop spans 13 amino acids. Trimming took 6 bases from V and 6 from J; bases not matched to a gene: 8. The CDR3 loop reads CASSTLQGSEQYV. Here the CDR3 DNA reads TGTGCCAGCAGCACACTACAGGGGTCCGAGCAGTACGTC.

J is TRBJ1-2 and V is TRBV5-6, with a weak D call TRBD1 (5 bases). The CDR3 has 14 residues. The V end was cut by 2 bases, the J end by 3 bases, with 11 bases between. The germline V gene has CDR1 SGHDT and CDR2 YYEEEE. CDR3 sequence reads: CASSLPGSDYGYTF. CDR3 bases: TGTGCCAGCAGCTTACCAGGGTCGGACTATGGCTACACCTTC.

The chain is built from TRBV18 and TRBJ2-1, with TRBD2 matching 7 bases. The length of the CDR3 is 16 residues. With V trimmed by 6 bases and J by 4 bases, 12 bases remained unmatched. Germline loops: CDR1 KGHSH, CDR2 LQKENI. For the CDR3, the DNA is TGTGCCAGCTCGCTAAGCGCGGGAGTAAGTTACAATGAGCAGTTCTTC. It yields the protein CASSLSAGVSYNEQFF.

This chain uses TRBV3-1 (or the pseudogene TRBV3-2) with TRBJ1-2; a possible D gene is TRBD1 (5 bases). V was trimmed by 4 bases and J by 8 bases, leaving 14 bases between them. CDR1 is LGHDT and CDR2 is YNNKEL in the germline V gene (reference sequence). CDR3 size: 13 residues. The CDR3 is CASSPSGGRGYTF. DNA of the CDR3: TGTGCCAGCAGCCCCTCCGGGGGGAGGGGCTACACCTTC.

This clone has a handful of counts. CDR3 protein: CAISESTRGGQPQHF. DNA for the CDR3: TGTGCCATCAGTGAGTCCACGCGGGGCGGCCAGCCCCAGCATTTT. The chain combines TRBV10-3 with TRBJ1-5, with D tentatively TRBD1 (5 bases). The CDR3 has 15 amino acids. V was trimmed by 0 bases and J by 7 bases, leaving 13 bases between them. Germline V gives CDR1 ENHRY, CDR2 SYGVKD.

The chain combines TRBV28 with TRBJ2-2, with D unclear. V was trimmed by 7 bases and J by 6 bases, leaving 12 bases between them. The germline V gene has CDR1 MDHEN and CDR2 SYDVKM. The CDR3 covers 13 residues. The CDR3 loop reads CASTRRGAGELFF. CDR3 DNA: TGTGCCAGCACCCGTAGAGGAGCCGGGGAGCTGTTTTTT.

The chain employs TRBV7-9 and TRBJ1-1; D remains ambiguous. Trimming left V 3 bases short and J 3 bases short, with 8 bases between. The CDR3 contains 13 residues. The V gene's germline CDR1 is SEHNR and CDR2 FQNEAQ (reference sequence). CDR3 in amino acids: CASSLERDTEAFF. CDR3 sequence (DNA): TGTGCCAGCAGCTTGGAGCGAGACACTGAAGCTTTCTTT.

Only one count was recorded for this clone. The rearrangement uses TRBV7-2 and TRBJ2-7; D not certain. Trimming took 1 base from V and 2 from J, leaving 9 bases between them. Looked up from germline, CDR1 is SGHTA and CDR2 is FQGNSA. This CDR3 comprises 14 residues. The CDR3 is CASSLGWSTYEQYV. CDR3 DNA: TGTGCCAGCAGCTTAGGATGGAGCACCTACGAGCAGTACGTC.

The V call is TRBV7-2, the J call TRBJ2-2, with a tentative D call TRBD1 (5 bases). Germline CDR1 and CDR2: SGHTA and FQGNSA. The CDR3 is 14 amino acids. V was cut by 2 bases and J by 4 bases, with 8 bases left in between. This chain's CDR3 is CASSLNRITGELFF. The DNA of the CDR3 is TGTGCCAGCAGCTTAAACAGGATCACCGGGGAGCTGTTTTTT.

The rearrangement joins TRBV3-1 (or the pseudogene TRBV3-2) to TRBJ1-6; no clear D gene. V lost 2 bases to trimming and J lost 10 bases, with 15 bases between them. The CDR3 runs to 15 residues. CDR1 and CDR2 from the germline V gene are LGHDT and YNNKEL (reference sequence). The CDR3 is CASSQFVGAGSPLHF. CDR3 DNA: TGTGCCAGCAGCCAATTCGTGGGTGCAGGCTCACCCCTCCACTTT.

The rearrangement links TRBV2 to TRBJ1-2, with TRBD1 matching over 8 bases. J gave up 11 bases and V 11 bases, and 13 bases lay outside the gene matches. This CDR3 has 12 residues. Germline V gene data show CDR1 as SNHLY and CDR2 as FYNNEI. CDR3 loop: CAGVRTGSGYTF. The CDR3, as DNA: TGTGCCGGGGTGAGGACAGGGAGTGGATACACCTTC.

The V gene is TRBV19, the J gene TRBJ2-7; a weak D match, TRBD2 (5 bases). From germline, CDR1 is LNHDA and CDR2 SQIVND (reference sequence). The V and J ends lost 7 bases and 2 bases respectively, with 15 bases between them. The CDR3 runs 14 residues. The CDR3 spells CASMLGSGPYEQYF. CDR3 DNA: TGTGCCAGTATGTTGGGGAGCGGTCCCTACGAGCAGTACTTC.

V gene TRBV5-1 combines with J gene TRBJ2-5; 10 nucleotides match TRBD1. The CDR3 runs to 19 residues. J lost 4 bases, V lost 3 bases, and 18 bases had no gene match. Germline CDR1 SGHRS, CDR2 YFSETQ. CDR3: CASSSSPGQGMIAGETQYF. Here the CDR3 DNA reads TGCGCCAGCAGCTCCTCGCCGGGACAGGGGATGATAGCAGGAGAGACCCAGTACTTC.

The genes are TRBV11-1 and TRBJ2-5; 7 bases are shared with TRBD1. This CDR3 spans 14 amino acids. V was pared by 3 bases and J by 1 base, with 2 bases of the junction left unmatched. Germline V gene sequence: CDR1 SGHAT, CDR2 FQDESV (reference sequence). The DNA of the CDR3 is TGTGCCAGCAGCTTTGGGACAGTCCAAGAGACCCAGTACTTC. Translating it yields CASSFGTVQETQYF.

V gene TRBV28 combines with J gene TRBJ1-1; maybe TRBD1 (6 bases). Germline CDR1 and CDR2: MDHEN and SYDVKM. This CDR3 region has 15 residues. V dropped 6 bases and J dropped 1 base, with 15 bases sitting between them. CDR3 region: CASSLPGTPNTEAFF. For the CDR3, the DNA is TGTGCCAGCAGCCTACCTGGGACACCGAACACTGAAGCTTTCTTT.

Comments on this clone: At the DNA level, this CDR3 is encoded by other sequences in the same sample as well. V and J are TRBV30 and TRBJ1-1; 8 nucleotides line up with TRBD1. J gave up 4 bases and V 0 bases, and 1 base lay outside the gene matches. This CDR3 region has 13 residues. From germline, CDR1 is GTSNPN and CDR2 SVGIG (reference sequence). The chain's CDR3 is CAWSVTGGTEAFF. The CDR3 coding sequence is TGTGCCTGGAGTGTCACAGGGGGCACTGAAGCTTTCTTT.

The count of this clone is one. The V call is TRBV7-9, the J call TRBJ2-2; the D is unclear. In germline, CDR1 is SEHNR, CDR2 FQNEAQ (reference sequence). V lost 2 bases, J lost 7 bases, and 5 bases lay in between. CDR3 length equals 12 residues. The CDR3: CASSLIGGELFF. CDR3 DNA: TGTGCCAGCAGCTTAATCGGCGGGGAGCTGTTTTTT.

CDR3 nucleotide sequence: TGTGCCAGTAGTATAGGGGGAGATGTCAGCAATCAGCCCCAGCATTTT. It yields the protein CASSIGGDVSNQPQHF. V is TRBV19 and J is TRBJ1-5; D ambiguous. V was shortened by 1 base and J by 1 base, with 11 bases between the two germline ends. There are 16 residues in the CDR3. Germline V lookup: CDR1 LNHDA, CDR2 SQIVND (reference sequence).

The chain combines TRBV23-1 with TRBJ1-2, with D possibly being TRBD1 (5 bases). TRBV23-1 is known as an ORF, though its function is uncertain. Trimming took off 3 bases at V and 7 bases at J, with 12 bases between the two ends. CDR3 length: 13 amino acids. The CDR3, as DNA: TGCGCCAGCAGTCAGCGCCAAAGGGGTGGCTACACCTTC. Protein: CASSQRQRGGYTF.